Below, 11 T cell receptor beta chains from the same sample are listed, as sequenced in a study of regulatory T cells in long-lasting Graves disease. Researchers made TCR beta libraries by using iRepertoire HTBI primers and running Arm-PCR on CDR3 regions. TCRdb fed the multiplex PCR reads into MiXCR, producing one record per CDR3 protein. Of about 290,000 distinct CDR3 sequences listed, 20% to 25% are singletons. Time point meaning: persistent/refractory GD, antithyroid drugs over 5 years with positive TRAb. Scientists built the TCR library using RNA that was extracted from PBMCs. The sample here was peripheral blood mononuclear cells (PBMCs), taken when the disease was refractory, from a patient treated with antithyroid drugs. The receptors derive from a female donor with Graves disease.

This clonotype was seen more than once but under ten times. The J gene is TRBJ2-7, the V gene TRBV30; no clear D. Germline lookup yields CDR1 GTSNPN and CDR2 SVGIG (reference sequence). There are 15 residues in the CDR3. Trimming left V 2 bases short and J 0 bases short, with 14 bases between. CDR3 DNA: TGTGCCTGGAGTTTGCGTGCAGCCAGCTCCTACGAGCAGTACTTC. It encodes CAWSLRAASSYEQYF.

The CDR3 spells CASSLGTTNNSPLHF. In DNA, the CDR3 is TGTGCCAGCAGCTTGGGAACGACGAATAATTCACCCCTCCACTTT. The V gene is TRBV5-4, the J gene TRBJ1-6; no clear D. This CDR3 has 15 amino acids. The germline CDR1 and CDR2 sequences are SGHNT and YYREEE (reference sequence). The germline V and J ends were trimmed by 0 bases and 5 bases, with 9 bases remaining between them.

The chain employs TRBV19 and TRBJ2-7, with D possibly matching TRBD2 (5 bases). The V gene lost 9 bases and the J gene lost 5 bases, with 14 bases spanning the gap. The CDR3 runs 12 residues. Germline V gene data show CDR1 as LNHDA and CDR2 as SQIVND (reference sequence). CDR3 loop: CARRDLTDEQYF. CDR3 DNA sequence: TGTGCCAGGAGGGATCTGACTGACGAGCAGTACTTC.

This clonotype was seen only a few times. The rearrangement links TRBV6-5 to TRBJ1-2, with D tentatively TRBD1 (6 bases). This CDR3 is built from 13 residues. Trimming took 4 bases from V and 8 from J, leaving 14 bases between them. Germline V gene sequence: CDR1 MNHEY, CDR2 SVGAGI. The CDR3 loop reads CASSSEQGLGYTF. The CDR3 nucleotides are TGTGCCAGCAGTTCCGAGCAGGGGCTAGGCTACACCTTC.

This clonotype was observed many times. The chain carries TRBV11-1 and TRBJ1-6; D gene ambiguous. The CDR3 runs 12 residues. Germline assignment: CDR1 SGHAT and CDR2 FQDESV (reference sequence). V lost 2 bases and J lost 15, with 11 bases in between. CDR3 nucleotides: TGTGCCAGCAGCTTATCCGGGATCCACCTCCACTTT. Amino acids: CASSLSGIHLHF.

This clonotype was recorded a few times. The chain couples TRBV29-1 to TRBJ2-7, with 10 nucleotides matching TRBD1. The germline gives CDR1 SQVTM, CDR2 ANQGSEA. V gave up 2 bases and J gave up 2 bases; unmatched junction bases: 3. The CDR3 extends over 14 amino acids. CDR3 nucleotides: TGCAGCGTTGAAACGGGACAGGGGACCTACGAGCAGTACTTC. This encodes CSVETGQGTYEQYF.

This clonotype was found a few times. This chain uses TRBV7-2 with TRBJ2-5, with TRBD2 matching over 11 bases. V lost 2 bases to trimming and J lost 5 bases; unmatched junction nucleotides: 4. The germline CDR1 and CDR2 sequences are SGHTA and FQGNSA. This CDR3 has 15 residues. CDR3 sequence: CASSLLSGRAETQYF. The CDR3 coding sequence is TGTGCCAGCAGCTTACTTAGCGGGAGGGCGGAGACCCAGTACTTC.

This clonotype was detected many times. The chain carries TRBV27 and TRBJ2-5, with TRBD2 identical over 13 bases. In germline, CDR1 is MNHEY, CDR2 SMNVEV (reference sequence). V shed 2 bases, J shed 5 bases, and the junction held 5 bases outside the gene matches. The CDR3 extends over 16 amino acids. The CDR3 reads CASSLRTSGSTETQYF. The CDR3 nucleotides are TGTGCCAGCAGTTTAAGGACTAGCGGGAGTACGGAGACCCAGTACTTC.

This chain joins TRBV7-3 and TRBJ2-5; D is possibly TRBD2 (6 bases). V lost 5 bases, J lost 5 bases, and 12 bases lay in between. The CDR3 length is 13 residues. Germline assignment: CDR1 SGHTA and CDR2 FQGTGA. CDR3: CASSPRERETQYF. CDR3 coding DNA: TGTGCCAGCAGCCCCCGGGAGAGGGAGACCCAGTACTTC.

The V gene is TRBV10-1, the J gene TRBJ2-7; 10 bases line up with TRBD1. The length of the CDR3 is 13 residues. J was trimmed by 6 bases and V by 6 bases; bases with no gene match: 5. Germline loops: CDR1 WNHNN, CDR2 SYGVQD (reference sequence). CDR3 nucleotide sequence: TGCGCCAGCAGAGCGGGACAGGGGTCCGAGCAGTACTTC. This translates into CASRAGQGSEQYF.

This clonotype was counted only a few times. This likely comes from a read error, as the CDR3 has no conserved phenylalanine or tryptophan at its end. The rearrangement uses TRBV12-3 or TRBV12-4 and TRBJ1-2, with 9 bases matching TRBD1. The CDR3 has 14 amino acids. Unmatched junction bases numbered 9, after V lost 6 bases and J lost 7 bases. The CDR3 nucleotides read TGTGCCAGCAGCTTCGACAGGGGGAAGGGTGGCTACACCCTC. This encodes CASSFDRGKGGYTL.